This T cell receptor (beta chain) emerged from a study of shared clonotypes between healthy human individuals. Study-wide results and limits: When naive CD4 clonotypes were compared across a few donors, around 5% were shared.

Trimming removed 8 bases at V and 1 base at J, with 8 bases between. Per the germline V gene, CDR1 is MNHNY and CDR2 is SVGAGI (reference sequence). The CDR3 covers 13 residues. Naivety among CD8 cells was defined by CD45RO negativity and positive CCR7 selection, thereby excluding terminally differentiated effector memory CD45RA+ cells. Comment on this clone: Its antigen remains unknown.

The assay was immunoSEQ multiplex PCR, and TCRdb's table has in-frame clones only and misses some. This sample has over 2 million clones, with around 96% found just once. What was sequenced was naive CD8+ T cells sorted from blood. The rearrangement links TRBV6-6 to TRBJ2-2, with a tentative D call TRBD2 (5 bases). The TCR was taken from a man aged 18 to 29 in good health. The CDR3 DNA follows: TGTGCCAGCGATGGACTGAACACCGGGGAGCTGTTTTTT. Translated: CASDGLNTGELFF.